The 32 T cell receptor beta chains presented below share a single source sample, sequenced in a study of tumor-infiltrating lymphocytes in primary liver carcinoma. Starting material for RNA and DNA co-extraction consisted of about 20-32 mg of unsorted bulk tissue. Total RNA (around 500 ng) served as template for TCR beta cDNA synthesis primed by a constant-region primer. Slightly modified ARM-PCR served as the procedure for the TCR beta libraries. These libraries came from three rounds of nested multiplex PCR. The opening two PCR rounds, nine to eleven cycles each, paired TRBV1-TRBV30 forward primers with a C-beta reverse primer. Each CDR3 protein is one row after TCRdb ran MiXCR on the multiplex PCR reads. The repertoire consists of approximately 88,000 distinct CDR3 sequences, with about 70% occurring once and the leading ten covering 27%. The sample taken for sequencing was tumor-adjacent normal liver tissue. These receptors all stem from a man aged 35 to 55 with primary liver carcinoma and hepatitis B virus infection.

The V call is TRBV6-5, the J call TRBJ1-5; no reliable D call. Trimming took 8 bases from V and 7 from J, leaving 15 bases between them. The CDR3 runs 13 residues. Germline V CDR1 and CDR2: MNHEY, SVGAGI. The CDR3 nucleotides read TGTGCCAGCTGGGAACAGTATGGGCAGCCCCAGCATTTT. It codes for CASWEQYGQPQHF.

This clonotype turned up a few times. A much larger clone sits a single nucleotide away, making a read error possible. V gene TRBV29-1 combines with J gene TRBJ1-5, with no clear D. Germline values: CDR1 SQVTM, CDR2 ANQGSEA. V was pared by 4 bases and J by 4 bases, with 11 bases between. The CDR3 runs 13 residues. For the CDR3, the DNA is TGCAGCGTTGGGACGGAATTGAATCAGCCCCAGCATTTT. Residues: CSVGTELNQPQHF.

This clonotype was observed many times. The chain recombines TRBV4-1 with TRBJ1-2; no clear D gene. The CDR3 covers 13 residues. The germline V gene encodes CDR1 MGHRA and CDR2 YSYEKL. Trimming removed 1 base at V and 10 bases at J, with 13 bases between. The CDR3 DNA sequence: TGCGCCAGCAGCCAAGGGCCCGGCGCTGTCTACACCTTC. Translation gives CASSQGPGAVYTF.

CDR3 sequence: CASSLTGSLNEQFF. CDR3 in DNA: TGTGCCAGCAGCTTAACAGGGAGTTTAAATGAGCAGTTCTTC. The gene calls are TRBV7-9 and TRBJ2-1; maybe TRBD1 (6 bases). The CDR3 runs 14 residues. Trimming removed 2 bases at V and 7 bases at J, with 12 bases between. CDR1 and CDR2 from the germline V gene are SEHNR and FQNEAQ (reference sequence).

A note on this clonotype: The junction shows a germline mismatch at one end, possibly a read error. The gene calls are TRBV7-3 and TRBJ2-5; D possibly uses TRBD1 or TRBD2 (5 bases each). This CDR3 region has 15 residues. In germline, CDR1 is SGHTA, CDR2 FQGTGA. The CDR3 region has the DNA TGTGCCAGCAGCCTCAGGAGGTGGGGGAGAGAGGCCCAGTACTTC. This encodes CASSLRRWGREAQYF.

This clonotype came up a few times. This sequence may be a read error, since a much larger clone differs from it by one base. The CDR3 protein is CANSEVEETEAFF. CDR3 sequence (DNA): TGTGCCAACAGTGAAGTTGAGGAGACTGAAGCTTTCTTT. The V and J genes are TRBV6-1 and TRBJ1-1; D remains unclear. CDR3 length equals 13 residues. The germline CDR1 and CDR2 sequences are MNHNS and SASEGT.

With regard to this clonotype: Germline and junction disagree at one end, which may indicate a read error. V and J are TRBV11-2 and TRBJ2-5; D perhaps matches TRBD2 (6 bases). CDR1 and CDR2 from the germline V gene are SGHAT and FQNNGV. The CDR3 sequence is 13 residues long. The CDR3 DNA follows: TGTGCCAGCATCTCGGGGGTCCAAGGGACCCAGTACTTC. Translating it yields CASISGVQGTQYF.

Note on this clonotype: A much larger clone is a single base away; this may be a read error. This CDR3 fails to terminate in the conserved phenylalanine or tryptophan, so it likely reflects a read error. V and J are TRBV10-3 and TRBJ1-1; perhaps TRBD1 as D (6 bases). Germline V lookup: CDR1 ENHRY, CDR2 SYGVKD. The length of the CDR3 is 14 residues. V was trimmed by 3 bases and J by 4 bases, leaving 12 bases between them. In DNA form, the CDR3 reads TGTGCCATCAGTGACAGGGGTTCTACCACTGAAGCTTTCCTT. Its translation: CAISDRGSTTEAFL.

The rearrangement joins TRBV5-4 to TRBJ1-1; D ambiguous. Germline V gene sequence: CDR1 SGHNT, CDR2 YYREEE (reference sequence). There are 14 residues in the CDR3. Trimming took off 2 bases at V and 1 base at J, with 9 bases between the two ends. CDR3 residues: CASSLIDWNTEAFF. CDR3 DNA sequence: TGTGCCAGCAGCTTAATTGACTGGAACACTGAAGCTTTCTTT.

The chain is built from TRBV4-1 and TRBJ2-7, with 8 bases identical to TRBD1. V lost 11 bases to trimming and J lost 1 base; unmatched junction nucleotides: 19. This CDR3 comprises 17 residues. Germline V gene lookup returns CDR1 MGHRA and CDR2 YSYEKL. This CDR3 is CAHSPKSLGQGSYEQYF. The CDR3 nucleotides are TGCGCCCACAGTCCCAAGAGTCTAGGACAGGGTTCCTACGAGCAGTACTTC.

DNA of the CDR3: TGTGTCAGTAGTTGTATTACCCTAGACAGGAGCTCTGGAAACACCATATATTTT. The encoded protein is CVSSCITLDRSSGNTIYF. V and J are TRBV6-2 or TRBV6-3 and TRBJ1-3, with D perhaps TRBD1 (6 bases). Germline V lookup: CDR1 MNHEY, CDR2 SVGEGT. This CDR3 contains 18 residues.

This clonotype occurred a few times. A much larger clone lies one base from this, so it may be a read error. The chain's CDR3 is CAWDVDRVEAFF. As DNA, the CDR3 is TGTGCCTGGGATGTCGACCGAGTTGAAGCTTTCTTT. J is TRBJ1-1 and V is TRBV30; D remains unclear. Germline V gene sequence: CDR1 GTSNPN, CDR2 SVGIG (reference sequence). V shed 5 bases and J shed 7 bases, with 14 bases lying between them. CDR3 size: 12 residues.

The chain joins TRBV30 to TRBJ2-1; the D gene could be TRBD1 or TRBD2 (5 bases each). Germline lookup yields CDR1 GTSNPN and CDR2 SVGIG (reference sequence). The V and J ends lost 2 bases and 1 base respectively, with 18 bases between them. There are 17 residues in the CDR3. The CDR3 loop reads CAWSRGKELKSYNEQFF. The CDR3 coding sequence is TGTGCCTGGAGTCGGGGCAAGGAGTTAAAGTCCTACAATGAGCAGTTCTTC.

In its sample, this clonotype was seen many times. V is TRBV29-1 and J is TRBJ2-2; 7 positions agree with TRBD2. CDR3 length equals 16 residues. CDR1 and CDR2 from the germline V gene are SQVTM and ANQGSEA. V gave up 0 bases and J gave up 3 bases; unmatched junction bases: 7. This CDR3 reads CSVEELTSPHTGELFF. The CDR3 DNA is TGCAGCGTTGAAGAATTGACTAGCCCCCACACCGGGGAGCTGTTTTTT.

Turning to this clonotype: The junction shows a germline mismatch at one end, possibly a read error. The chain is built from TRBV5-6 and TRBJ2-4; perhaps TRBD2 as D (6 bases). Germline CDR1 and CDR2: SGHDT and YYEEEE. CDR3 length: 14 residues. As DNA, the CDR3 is TGTGTCAGCAGCTCCTCATGGGGGGTGGACATTCAGTACTTC. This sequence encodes CVSSSSWGVDIQYF. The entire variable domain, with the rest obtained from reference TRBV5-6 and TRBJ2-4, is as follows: DAGVTQSPTHLIKTRGQQVTLRCSPKSGHDTVSWYQQALGQGPQFIFQYYEEEERQRGNFPDRFSGHQFPNYSSELNVNALLLGDSALYLCVSSSSWGVDIQYFGAGTRLSVL.

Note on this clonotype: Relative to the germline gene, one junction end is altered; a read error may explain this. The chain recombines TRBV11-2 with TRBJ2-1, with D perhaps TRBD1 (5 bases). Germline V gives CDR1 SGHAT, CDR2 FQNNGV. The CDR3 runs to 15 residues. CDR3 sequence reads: CASSLTSTVPDEQFF. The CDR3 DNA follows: TGTGCCAGCAGCTTAACTTCGACAGTCCCCGATGAGCAGTTTTTC.

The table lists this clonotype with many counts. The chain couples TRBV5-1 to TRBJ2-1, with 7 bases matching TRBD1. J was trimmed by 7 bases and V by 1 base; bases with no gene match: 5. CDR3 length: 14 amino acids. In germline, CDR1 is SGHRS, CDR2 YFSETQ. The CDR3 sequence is CASSLSTGENEQFF. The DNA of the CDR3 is TGCGCCAGCAGCTTGAGTACAGGGGAGAATGAGCAGTTCTTC.

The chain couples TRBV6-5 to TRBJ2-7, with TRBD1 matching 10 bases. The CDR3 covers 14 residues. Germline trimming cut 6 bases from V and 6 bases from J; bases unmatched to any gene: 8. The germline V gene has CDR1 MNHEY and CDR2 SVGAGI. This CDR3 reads CASRGQGMGFEQYF. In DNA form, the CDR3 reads TGTGCCAGCAGGGGACAGGGGATGGGCTTCGAGCAGTACTTC.

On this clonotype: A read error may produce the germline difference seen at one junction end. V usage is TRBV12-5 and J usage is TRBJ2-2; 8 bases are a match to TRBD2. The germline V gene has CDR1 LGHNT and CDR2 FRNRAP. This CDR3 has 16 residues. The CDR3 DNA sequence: TGCGCTAATGGTCCGATGGGACTAGCGAACACCGGGGAGCTGTTTTTT. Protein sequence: CANGPMGLANTGELFF.

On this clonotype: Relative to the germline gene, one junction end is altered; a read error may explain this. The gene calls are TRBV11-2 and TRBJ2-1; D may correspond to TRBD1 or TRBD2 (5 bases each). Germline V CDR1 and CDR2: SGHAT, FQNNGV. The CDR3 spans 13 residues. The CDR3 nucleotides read TGTGCCAGCAGCGCAGAATGGGGGAATGAGCAGTTGTTC. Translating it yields CASSAEWGNEQLF.

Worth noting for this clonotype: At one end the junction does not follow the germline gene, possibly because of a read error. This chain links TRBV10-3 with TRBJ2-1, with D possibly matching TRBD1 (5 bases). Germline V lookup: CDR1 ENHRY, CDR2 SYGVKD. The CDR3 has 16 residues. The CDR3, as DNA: TGTGCCATCAGTGATTCGGCAGGGCTTTCCTACAATGAGGAGTTCTTC. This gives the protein CAISDSAGLSYNEEFF.

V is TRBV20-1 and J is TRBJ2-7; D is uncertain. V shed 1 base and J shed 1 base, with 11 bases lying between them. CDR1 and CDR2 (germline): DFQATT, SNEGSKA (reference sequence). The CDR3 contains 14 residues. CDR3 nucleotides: TGCAGTGCTAGAGTGGATACCTTGTCCTACGAGCAGTACTTC. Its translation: CSARVDTLSYEQYF.

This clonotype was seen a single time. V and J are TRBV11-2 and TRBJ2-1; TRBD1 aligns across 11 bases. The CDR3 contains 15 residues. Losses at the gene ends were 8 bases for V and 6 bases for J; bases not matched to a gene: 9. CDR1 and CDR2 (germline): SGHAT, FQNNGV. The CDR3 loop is CASAGGTGGVNEQFF. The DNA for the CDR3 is TGTGCCAGCGCGGGGGGGACAGGGGGTGTCAATGAGCAGTTCTTC.

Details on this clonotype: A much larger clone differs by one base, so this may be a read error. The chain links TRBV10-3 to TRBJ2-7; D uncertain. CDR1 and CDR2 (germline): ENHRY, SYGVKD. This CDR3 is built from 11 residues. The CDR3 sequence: CAIRESYEQYF. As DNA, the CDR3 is TGTGCCATCCGTGAGTCTTACGAGCAGTACTTC.

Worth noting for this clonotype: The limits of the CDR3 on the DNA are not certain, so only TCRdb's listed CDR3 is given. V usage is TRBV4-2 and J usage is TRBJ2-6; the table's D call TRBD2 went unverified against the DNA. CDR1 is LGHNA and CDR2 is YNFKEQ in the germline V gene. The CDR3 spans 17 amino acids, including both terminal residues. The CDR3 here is CASSQVGGGNGANALTF.

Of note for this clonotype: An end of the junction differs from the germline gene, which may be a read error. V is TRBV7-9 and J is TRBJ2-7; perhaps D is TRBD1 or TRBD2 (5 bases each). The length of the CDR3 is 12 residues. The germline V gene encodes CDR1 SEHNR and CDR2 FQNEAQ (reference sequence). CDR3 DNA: TGTGCCAACAGCTTAGAGGGGTACGAGCAGTACTTC. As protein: CANSLEGYEQYF. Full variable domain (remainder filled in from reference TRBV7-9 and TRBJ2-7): DTGVSQNPRHKITKRGQNVTFRCDPISEHNRLYWYRQTLGQGPEFLTYFQNEAQLEKSRLLSDRFSAERPKGSFSTLEIQRTEQGDSAMYLCANSLEGYEQYFGPGTRLTVT.

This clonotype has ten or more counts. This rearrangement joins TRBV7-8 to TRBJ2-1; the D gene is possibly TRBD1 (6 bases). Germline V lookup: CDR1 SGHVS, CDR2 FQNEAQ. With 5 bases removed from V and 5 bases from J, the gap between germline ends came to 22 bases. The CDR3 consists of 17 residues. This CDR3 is CASSRHPPGAINNEQFF. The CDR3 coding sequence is TGTGCCAGCAGCCGGCACCCGCCAGGGGCGATTAACAATGAGCAGTTCTTC.

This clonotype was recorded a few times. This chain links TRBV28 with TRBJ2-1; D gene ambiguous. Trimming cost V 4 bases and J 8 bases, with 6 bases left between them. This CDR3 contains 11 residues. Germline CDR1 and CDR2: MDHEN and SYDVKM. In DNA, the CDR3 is TGTGCCAGCAGTTCGTCCCATGAGCAGTTCTTC. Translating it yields CASSSSHEQFF.

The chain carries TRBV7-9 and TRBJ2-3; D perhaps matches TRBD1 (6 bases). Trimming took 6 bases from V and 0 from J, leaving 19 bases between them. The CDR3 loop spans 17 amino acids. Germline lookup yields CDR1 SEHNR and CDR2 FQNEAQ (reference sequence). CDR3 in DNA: TGTGCCAGCAGTTCGCACCGGGACACCCTTAGCACAGATACGCAGTATTTT. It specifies CASSSHRDTLSTDTQYF.

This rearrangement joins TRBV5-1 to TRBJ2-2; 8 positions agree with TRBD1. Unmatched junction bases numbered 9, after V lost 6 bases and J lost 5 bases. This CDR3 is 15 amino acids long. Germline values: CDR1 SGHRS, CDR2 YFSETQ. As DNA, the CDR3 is TGCGCCAGCAACTGGAACAGGGGGAATACCGGGGAGCTGTTTTTT. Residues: CASNWNRGNTGELFF.

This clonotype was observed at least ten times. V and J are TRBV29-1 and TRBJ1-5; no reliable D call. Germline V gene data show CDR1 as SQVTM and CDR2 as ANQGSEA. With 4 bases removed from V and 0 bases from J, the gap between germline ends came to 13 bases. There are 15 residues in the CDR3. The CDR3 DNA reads TGCAGCGTTGGGGGAACAGCAGATAGCAATCAGCCCCAGCATTTT. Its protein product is CSVGGTADSNQPQHF.

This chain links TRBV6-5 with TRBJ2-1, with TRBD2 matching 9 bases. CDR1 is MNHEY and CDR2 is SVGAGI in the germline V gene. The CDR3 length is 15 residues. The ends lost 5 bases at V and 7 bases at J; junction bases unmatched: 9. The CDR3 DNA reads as TGTGCCAGCAGTCGTAGTAGCGGGAGATATAATGAGCAGTTCTTC. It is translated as CASSRSSGRYNEQFF.